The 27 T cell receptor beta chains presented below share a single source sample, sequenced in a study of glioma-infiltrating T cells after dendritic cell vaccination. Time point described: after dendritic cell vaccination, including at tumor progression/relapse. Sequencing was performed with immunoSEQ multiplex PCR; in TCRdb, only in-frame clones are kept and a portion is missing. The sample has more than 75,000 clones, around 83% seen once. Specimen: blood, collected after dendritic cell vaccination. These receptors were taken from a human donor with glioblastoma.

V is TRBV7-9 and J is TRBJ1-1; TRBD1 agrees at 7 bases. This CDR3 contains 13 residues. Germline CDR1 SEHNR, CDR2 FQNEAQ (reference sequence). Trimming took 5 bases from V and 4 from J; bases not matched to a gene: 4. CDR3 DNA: TGTGCCAGCAGCCCACCAGGGGGCACTGAAGCTTTCTTT. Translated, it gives CASSPPGGTEAFF.

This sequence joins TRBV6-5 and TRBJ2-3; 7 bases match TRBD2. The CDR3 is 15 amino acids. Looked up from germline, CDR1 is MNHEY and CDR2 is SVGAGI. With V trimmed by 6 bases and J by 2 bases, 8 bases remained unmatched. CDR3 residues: CASSPSGAVTDTQYF. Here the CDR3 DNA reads TGTGCCAGCAGCCCCAGCGGGGCTGTCACAGATACGCAGTATTTT.

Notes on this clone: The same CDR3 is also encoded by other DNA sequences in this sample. CDR3 nucleotide sequence: TGTGCCAGCAGCGTAGGTGGGGGCACTTACGAGCAGTACTTC. This translates into CASSVGGGTYEQYF. The rearrangement uses TRBV9 and TRBJ2-7, with D maybe TRBD1 (6 bases). Deletions cut 0 bases from V and 4 bases from J, with 11 bases between. Per the germline V gene, CDR1 is SGDLS and CDR2 is YYNGEE. The CDR3 contains 14 residues.

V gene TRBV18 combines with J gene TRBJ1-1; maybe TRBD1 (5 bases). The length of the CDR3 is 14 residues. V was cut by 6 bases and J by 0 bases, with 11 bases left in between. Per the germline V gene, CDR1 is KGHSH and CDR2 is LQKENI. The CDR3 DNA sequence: TGTGCCAGCTCCCTGGAGGGGCTGAACACTGAAGCTTTCTTT. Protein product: CASSLEGLNTEAFF.

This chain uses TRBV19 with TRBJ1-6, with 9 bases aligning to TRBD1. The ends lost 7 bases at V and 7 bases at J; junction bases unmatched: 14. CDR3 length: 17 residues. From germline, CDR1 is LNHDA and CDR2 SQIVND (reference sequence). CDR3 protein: CASNAADRGSRNSPLHF. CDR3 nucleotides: TGTGCCAGTAATGCCGCGGACAGGGGTTCGCGGAATTCACCCCTCCACTTT.

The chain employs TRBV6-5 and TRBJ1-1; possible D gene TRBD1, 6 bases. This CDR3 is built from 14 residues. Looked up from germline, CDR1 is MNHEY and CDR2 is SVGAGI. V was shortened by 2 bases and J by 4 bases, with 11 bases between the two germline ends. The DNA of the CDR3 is TGTGCCAGCAGTTACCATGCCAGGGGCACTGAAGCTTTCTTT. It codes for CASSYHARGTEAFF.

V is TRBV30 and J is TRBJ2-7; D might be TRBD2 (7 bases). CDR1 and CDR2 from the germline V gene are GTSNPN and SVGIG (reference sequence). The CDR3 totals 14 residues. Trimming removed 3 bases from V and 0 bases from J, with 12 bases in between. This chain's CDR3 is CAWRGGGSSYEQYF. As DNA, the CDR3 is TGTGCCTGGAGAGGGGGGGGGAGCTCCTACGAGCAGTACTTC. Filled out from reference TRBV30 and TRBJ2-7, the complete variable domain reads SQTIHQWPATLVQPVGSPLSLECTVEGTSNPNLYWYRQAAGRGLQLLFYSVGIGQISSEVPQNLSASRPQDRQFILSSKKLLLSDSGFYLCAWRGGGSSYEQYFGPGTRLTVT.

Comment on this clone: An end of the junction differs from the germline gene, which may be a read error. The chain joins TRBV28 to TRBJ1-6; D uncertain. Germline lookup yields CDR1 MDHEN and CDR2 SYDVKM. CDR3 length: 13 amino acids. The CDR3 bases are TGTGCCAGCAGTTTCCCCGAGACGGAGAAGTCTGACTTT. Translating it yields CASSFPETEKSDF.

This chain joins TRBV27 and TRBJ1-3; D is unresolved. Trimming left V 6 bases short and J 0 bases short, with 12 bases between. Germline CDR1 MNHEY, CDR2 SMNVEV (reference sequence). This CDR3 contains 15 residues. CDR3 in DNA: TGTGCCAGCAGACTGGACGGGAGCTCTGGAAACACCATATATTTT. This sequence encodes CASRLDGSSGNTIYF.

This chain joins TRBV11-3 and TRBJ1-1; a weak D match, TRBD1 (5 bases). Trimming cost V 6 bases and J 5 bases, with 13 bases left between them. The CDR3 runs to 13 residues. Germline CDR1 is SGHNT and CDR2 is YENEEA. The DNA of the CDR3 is TGTGCCAGCAGTCGGGCGGGGGTGACTGAAGCTTTCTTT. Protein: CASSRAGVTEAFF. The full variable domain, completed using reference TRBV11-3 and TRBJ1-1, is EAGVVQSPRYKIIEKKQPVAFWCNPISGHNTLYWYLQNLGQGPELLIRYENEEAVDDSQLPKDRFSAERLKGVDSTLKIQPAELGDSAVYLCASSRAGVTEAFFGQGTRLTVV.

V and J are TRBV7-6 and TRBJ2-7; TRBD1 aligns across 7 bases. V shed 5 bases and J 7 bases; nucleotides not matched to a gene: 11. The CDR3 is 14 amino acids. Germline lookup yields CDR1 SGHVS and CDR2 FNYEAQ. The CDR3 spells CASSQTTGSDEQYF. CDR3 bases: TGTGCCAGCAGCCAAACGACAGGGTCGGATGAGCAGTACTTC. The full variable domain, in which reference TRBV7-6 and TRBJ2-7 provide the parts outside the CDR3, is GAGVSQSPRYKVTKRGQDVALRCDPISGHVSLYWYRQALGQGPEFLTYFNYEAQQDKSGLPNDRFSAERPEGSISTLTIQRTEQRDSAMYRCASSQTTGSDEQYFGPGTRLTVT.

The CDR3 spells CASSSTGSLEPQHF. The CDR3 nucleotides read TGTGCCAGCAGCTCGACAGGTAGCCTTGAGCCCCAGCATTTT. The V gene is TRBV7-8, the J gene TRBJ1-5; possibly TRBD1 for D (6 bases). This CDR3 spans 14 amino acids. Germline loops: CDR1 SGHVS, CDR2 FQNEAQ. The V and J ends lost 4 bases and 8 bases respectively, with 15 bases between them. The complete variable domain, with remaining parts taken from reference TRBV7-8 and TRBJ1-5, reads GAGVSQSPRYKVAKRGQDVALRCDPISGHVSLFWYQQALGQGPEFLTYFQNEAQLDKSGLPSDRFFAERPEGSVSTLKIQRTQQEDSAVYLCASSSTGSLEPQHFGDGTRLSIL.

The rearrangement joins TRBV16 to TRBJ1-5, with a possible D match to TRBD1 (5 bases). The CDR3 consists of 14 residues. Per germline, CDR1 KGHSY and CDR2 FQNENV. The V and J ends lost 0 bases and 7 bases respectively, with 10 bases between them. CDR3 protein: CASSQSGEGQPQHF. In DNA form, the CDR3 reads TGTGCCAGCAGCCAATCAGGGGAAGGGCAGCCCCAGCATTTT.

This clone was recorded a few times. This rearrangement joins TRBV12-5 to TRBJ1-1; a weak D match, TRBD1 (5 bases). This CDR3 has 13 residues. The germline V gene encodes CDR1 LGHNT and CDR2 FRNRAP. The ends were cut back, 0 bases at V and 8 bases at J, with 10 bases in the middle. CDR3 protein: CASGLVSGGEAFF. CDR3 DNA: TGTGCTAGTGGTTTGGTGTCCGGGGGGGAAGCTTTCTTT.

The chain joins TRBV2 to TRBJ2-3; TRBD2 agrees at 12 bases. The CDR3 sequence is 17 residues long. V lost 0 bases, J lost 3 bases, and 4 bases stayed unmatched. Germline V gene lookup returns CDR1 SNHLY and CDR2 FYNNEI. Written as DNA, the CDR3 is TGTGCCAGCAGTGAAGCAAGACTAGCGGGGGAGACAGATACGCAGTATTTT. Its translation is CASSEARLAGETDTQYF.

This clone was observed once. The CDR3 nucleotides are TGCAGCGTTGGGGAACCGGGGGACTACGAGCAGTACTTC. This encodes CSVGEPGDYEQYF. This chain uses TRBV29-1 with TRBJ2-7; a weak D match, TRBD2 (6 bases). The CDR3 extends over 13 amino acids. In germline, CDR1 is SQVTM, CDR2 ANQGSEA. Trimming removed 4 bases from V and 3 bases from J, with 13 bases in between.

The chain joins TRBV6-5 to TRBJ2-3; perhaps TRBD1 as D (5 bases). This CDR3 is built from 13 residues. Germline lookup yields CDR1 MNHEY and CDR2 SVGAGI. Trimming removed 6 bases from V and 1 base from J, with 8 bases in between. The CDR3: CASRQQGTDTQYF. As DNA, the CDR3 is TGTGCCAGCAGGCAACAGGGCACAGATACGCAGTATTTT.

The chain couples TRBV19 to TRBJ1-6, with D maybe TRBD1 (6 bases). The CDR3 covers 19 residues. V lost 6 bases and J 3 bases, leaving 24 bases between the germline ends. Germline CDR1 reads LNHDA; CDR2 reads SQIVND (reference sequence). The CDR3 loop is CASSESDQQGDLYNSPLHF. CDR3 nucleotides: TGTGCCAGTAGCGAATCAGATCAACAGGGAGACCTCTATAATTCACCCCTCCACTTT.

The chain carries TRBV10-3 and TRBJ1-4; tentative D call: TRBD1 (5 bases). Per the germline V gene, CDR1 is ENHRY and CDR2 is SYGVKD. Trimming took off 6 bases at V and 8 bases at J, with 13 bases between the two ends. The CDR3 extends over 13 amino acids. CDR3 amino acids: CAISNRQHEKLFF. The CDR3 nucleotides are TGTGCCATCAGCAACAGACAGCACGAAAAACTGTTTTTT.

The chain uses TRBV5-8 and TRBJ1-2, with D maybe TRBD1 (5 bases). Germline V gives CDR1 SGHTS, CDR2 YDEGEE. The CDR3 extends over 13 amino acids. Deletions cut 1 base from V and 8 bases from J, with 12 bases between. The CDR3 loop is CASSLTGEGGYTF. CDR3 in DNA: TGTGCCAGCAGCTTGACAGGCGAAGGGGGCTACACCTTC.

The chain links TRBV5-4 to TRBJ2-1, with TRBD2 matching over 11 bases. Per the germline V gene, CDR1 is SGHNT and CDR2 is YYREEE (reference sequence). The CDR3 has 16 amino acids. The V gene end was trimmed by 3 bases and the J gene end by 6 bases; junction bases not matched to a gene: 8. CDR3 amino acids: CASSSPPTSGVNEQFF. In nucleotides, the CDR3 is TGTGCCAGCAGCTCCCCTCCGACTAGCGGGGTCAATGAGCAGTTCTTC.

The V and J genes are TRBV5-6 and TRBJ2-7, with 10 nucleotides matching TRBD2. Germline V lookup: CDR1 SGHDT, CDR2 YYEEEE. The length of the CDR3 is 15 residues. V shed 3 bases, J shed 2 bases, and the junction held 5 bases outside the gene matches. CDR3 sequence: CASSSIAGGTYEQYF. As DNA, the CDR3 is TGTGCCAGCAGCTCAATAGCGGGGGGAACCTACGAGCAGTACTTC.

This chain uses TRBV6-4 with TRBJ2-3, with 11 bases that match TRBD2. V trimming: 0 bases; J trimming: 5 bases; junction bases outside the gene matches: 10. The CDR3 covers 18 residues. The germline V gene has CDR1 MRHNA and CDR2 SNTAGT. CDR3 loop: CASSDSKLAGAKGDTQYF. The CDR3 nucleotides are TGTGCCAGCAGTGACTCGAAACTAGCGGGGGCCAAGGGAGATACGCAGTATTTT.

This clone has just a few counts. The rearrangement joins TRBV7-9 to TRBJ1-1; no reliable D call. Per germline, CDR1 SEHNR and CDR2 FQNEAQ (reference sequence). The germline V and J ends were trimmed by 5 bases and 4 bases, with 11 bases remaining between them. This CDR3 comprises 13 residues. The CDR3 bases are TGTGCCAGCAGCCAGACATCGTCCACTGAAGCTTTCTTT. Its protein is CASSQTSSTEAFF.

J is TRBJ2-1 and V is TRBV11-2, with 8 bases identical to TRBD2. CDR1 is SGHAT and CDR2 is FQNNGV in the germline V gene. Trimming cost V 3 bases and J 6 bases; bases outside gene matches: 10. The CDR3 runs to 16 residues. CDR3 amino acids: CASSFILVAGPNEQFF. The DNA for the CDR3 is TGTGCCAGCAGCTTTATCTTGGTAGCGGGGCCCAATGAGCAGTTCTTC.

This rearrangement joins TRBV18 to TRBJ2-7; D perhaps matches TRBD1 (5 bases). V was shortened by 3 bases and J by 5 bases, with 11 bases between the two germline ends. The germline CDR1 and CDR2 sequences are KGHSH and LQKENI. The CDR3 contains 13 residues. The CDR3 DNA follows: TGTGCCAGCTCACCGGGGCGGTACAACGAGCAGTACTTC. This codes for CASSPGRYNEQYF.

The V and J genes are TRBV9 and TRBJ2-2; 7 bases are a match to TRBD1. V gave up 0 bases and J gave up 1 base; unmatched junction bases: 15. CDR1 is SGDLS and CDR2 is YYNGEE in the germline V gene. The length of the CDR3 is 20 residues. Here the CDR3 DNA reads TGTGCCAGCAGCGTAGGATCCTGGGACAGTCGACCACTGAACACCGGGGAGCTGTTTTTT. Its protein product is CASSVGSWDSRPLNTGELFF. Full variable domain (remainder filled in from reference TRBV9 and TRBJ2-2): DSGVTQTPKHLITATGQRVTLRCSPRSGDLSVYWYQQSLDQGLQFLIQYYNGEERAKGNILERFSAQQFPDLHSELNLSSLELGDSALYFCASSVGSWDSRPLNTGELFFGEGSRLTVL.